A single sample is the source of the 6 T cell receptor beta chains below, sequenced in a study of vaccination effects on CD4 cells after COVID-19. These TCRs' antigens remain unknown. The assay was immunoSEQ multiplex PCR, and TCRdb's table has in-frame clones only and misses some. The table has tens of thousands of clones, roughly three quarters seen once. ViraFEST expansion of antigen-specific CD4+ T cells with viral peptide pools preceded sequencing. Isolation of CD4+ T cells took place after nine to ten days of culture. Two doses of BNT162b2 or mRNA-1273 vaccine were administered to participants. The source material was CD4+ T cells from PBMCs cultured with HCoV-OC43 spike peptides, sampled after COVID-19 vaccination. Described subset: HCoV-OC43 spike overlapping peptide pool stimulation. Every receptor here comes from a human donor who received a COVID-19 vaccine.

This sequence joins TRBV5-1 and TRBJ1-1, with D uncertain. The germline gives CDR1 SGHRS, CDR2 YFSETQ. There are 15 residues in the CDR3. V was clipped by 4 bases and J by 4 bases, with 17 bases between them. The CDR3 DNA sequence: TGCGCCAGCAGCCCGACGCCTGGGAGCGGCACTGAAGCTTTCTTT. Amino acid sequence: CASSPTPGSGTEAFF.

The chain recombines TRBV20-1 with TRBJ1-1; D not certain. This CDR3 contains 10 residues. Per germline, CDR1 DFQATT and CDR2 SNEGSKA (reference sequence). The V end was cut by 5 bases, the J end by 6 bases, with 7 bases between. The CDR3 DNA follows: TGCAGTGCTGGTGACCCTGAAGCTTTCTTT. It specifies CSAGDPEAFF.

This clone was found a few times. The V gene is TRBV6-5, the J gene TRBJ1-6; D gene ambiguous. The CDR3 is made up of 12 amino acids. Germline CDR1 and CDR2: MNHEY and SVGAGI. The ends were cut back, 2 bases at V and 8 bases at J, with 4 bases in the middle. CDR3 residues: CASSYIDSPLHF. DNA for the CDR3: TGTGCCAGCAGTTACATCGATTCACCCCTCCACTTT.

This clone was counted once. V and J are TRBV9 and TRBJ2-3; no definite D call. This CDR3 is 14 amino acids long. Germline V gene data show CDR1 as SGDLS and CDR2 as YYNGEE. Trimming stripped 1 base from V and 5 bases from J, with 11 bases between. This chain's CDR3 is CASSVRASEDTQYF. The DNA of the CDR3 is TGTGCCAGCAGCGTACGGGCTTCGGAAGATACGCAGTATTTT.

Here the CDR3 reads CASSLTPTYTDTQYF. CDR3 DNA: TGTGCCAGCAGCTTAACCCCCACCTACACAGATACGCAGTATTTT. J is TRBJ2-3 and V is TRBV7-3; no clear D. The CDR3 totals 15 residues. V was cut by 0 bases and J by 2 bases, with 9 bases left in between. Germline V gene sequence: CDR1 SGHTA, CDR2 FQGTGA.

The rearrangement uses TRBV20-1 and TRBJ2-3; D ambiguous. Trimming left V 3 bases short and J 5 bases short, with 15 bases between. Germline CDR1 is DFQATT and CDR2 is SNEGSKA (reference sequence). The length of the CDR3 is 14 residues. The DNA for the CDR3 is TGCAGTGCTAGTCCCGAACTGACGGGAGATACGCAGTATTTT. Translated: CSASPELTGDTQYF.